Shown below are 16 T cell receptor beta chains from a single sample sequenced in a study of a mutant IDH1 vaccine in newly diagnosed glioma (dated by TCRdb to the early 2020s). Libraries were built with the immunoSEQ multiplex PCR assay. Not all clones reach the TCRdb copy of this immuneACCESS table, which keeps in-frame sequences only. Checked studies attribute under half of the gap to unresolved V genes and leave the rest unexplained. This sample is represented by 12,000 to 15,000 clones; more than 80% of them were singletons. Approximately 10% of the sample lies in the top ten. Sample time point, as interpreted from the label and publication: baseline, week 1 (first vaccination visit). The treatment or condition label on this specimen signifies: pre-vaccination baseline after standard-of-care therapy. The sequences come from PBMCs, collected from a glioma patient treated with radiotherapy, temozolomide or both. The receptors originated from a woman between 40 and 50 years old with glioma. Some clones in this sample may be carry-over from other donors' samples.

The rearrangement joins TRBV7-9 to TRBJ1-2; D remains ambiguous. The CDR3 loop spans 13 amino acids. From germline, CDR1 is SEHNR and CDR2 FQNEAQ (reference sequence). Between the trimmed V and J ends, which lost 2 bases and 3 bases, there was a span of 7 bases. The CDR3 sequence is CASSLSPDYGYTF. In DNA form, the CDR3 reads TGTGCCAGCAGCTTAAGTCCAGACTATGGCTACACCTTC.

The chain links TRBV7-4 to TRBJ1-5, with D uncertain. V was trimmed by 4 bases and J by 2 bases, leaving 12 bases between them. The CDR3 has 15 amino acids. Germline CDR1 is SGHVT and CDR2 is SQSDAQ. CDR3 in amino acids: CASSSGLSGNQPQHF. The CDR3 DNA reads as TGTGCCAGCAGCTCGGGTCTGTCGGGCAATCAGCCCCAGCATTTT.

This chain connects TRBV5-1 to TRBJ2-7; perhaps TRBD2 as D (6 bases). Germline V gene lookup returns CDR1 SGHRS and CDR2 YFSETQ. The CDR3 is 15 residues long. The germline V and J ends were trimmed by 4 bases and 0 bases, with 14 bases remaining between them. DNA of the CDR3: TGCGCCAGCAGCCCTGGGGGAGGAGGCTCCTACGAGCAGTACTTC. Translated: CASSPGGGGSYEQYF. Drawing the rest from reference TRBV5-1 and TRBJ2-7, the complete variable domain is KAGVTQTPRYLIKTRGQQVTLSCSPISGHRSVSWYQQTPGQGLQFLFEYFSETQRNKGNFPGRFSGRQFSNSRSEMNVSTLELGDSALYLCASSPGGGGSYEQYFGPGTRLTVT.

CDR3 region: CASSLDSGGTTDTQYF. The DNA for the CDR3 is TGCGCCAGCAGCTTGGATAGCGGGGGGACCACAGATACGCAGTATTTT. V gene TRBV5-1 combines with J gene TRBJ2-3, with 10 bases aligning to TRBD2. Trimming took 0 bases from V and 2 from J; bases not matched to a gene: 3. The CDR3 covers 16 residues. CDR1 and CDR2 (germline): SGHRS, YFSETQ.

The chain recombines TRBV10-3 with TRBJ2-2, with D unclear. This CDR3 has 14 amino acids. Germline V gene sequence: CDR1 ENHRY, CDR2 SYGVKD. Trimming removed 0 bases at V and 3 bases at J, with 5 bases between. Here the CDR3 reads CAISESKYTGELFF. Written as DNA, the CDR3 is TGTGCCATCAGTGAGTCGAAATACACCGGGGAGCTGTTTTTT.

The rearrangement uses TRBV27 and TRBJ2-7; D not certain. The CDR3 spans 10 residues. V lost 5 bases and J lost 6, with 5 bases in between. From germline, CDR1 is MNHEY and CDR2 SMNVEV (reference sequence). CDR3 residues: CASSPPEQYF. Written as DNA, the CDR3 is TGTGCCAGCAGTCCCCCCGAGCAGTACTTC.

V and J are TRBV30 and TRBJ2-5; 7 nucleotides align to TRBD1. With the DNA end fitting TRBJ2-7 better, the J assignment may be wrong. Germline CDR1 GTSNPN, CDR2 SVGIG (reference sequence). The CDR3 has 11 residues. The CDR3 DNA reads as TGTGCCTGGGAAACAGGGGACGAGCAGTACTTC. Translated: CAWETGDEQYF.

This chain joins TRBV9 and TRBJ2-2; the match to TRBD1 covers 9 bases. Germline CDR1 is SGDLS and CDR2 is YYNGEE. With V trimmed by 4 bases and J by 7 bases, 5 bases remained unmatched. The CDR3 has 14 amino acids. CDR3 nucleotides: TGTGCCAGCAGCTTCGGACAGGGGAGCGGGGAGCTGTTTTTT. It yields the protein CASSFGQGSGELFF.

The CDR3 nucleotides are TGTGCCAGCAGCTTAGATACGGCCTCTGGGGCCAACGTCCTGACTTTC. This gives the protein CASSLDTASGANVLTF. V is TRBV7-9 and J is TRBJ2-6; D remains ambiguous. CDR3 size: 16 residues. Germline V gene data show CDR1 as SEHNR and CDR2 as FQNEAQ (reference sequence). The V end was cut by 1 base, the J end by 0 bases, with 7 bases between. Complete variable domain (other parts from reference TRBV7-9 and TRBJ2-6): DTGVSQNPRHKITKRGQNVTFRCDPISEHNRLYWYRQTLGQGPEFLTYFQNEAQLEKSRLLSDRFSAERPKGSFSTLEIQRTEQGDSAMYLCASSLDTASGANVLTFGAGSRLTVL.

The chain uses TRBV6-1 and TRBJ2-1; TRBD2 aligns across 9 bases. The CDR3 is 14 amino acids. CDR1 and CDR2 (germline): MNHNS, SASEGT. Germline trimming cut 5 bases from V and 12 bases from J; bases unmatched to any gene: 11. The CDR3 sequence: CASSRGGGAPWQFF. CDR3 coding DNA: TGTGCCAGCAGTCGGGGCGGGGGGGCCCCCTGGCAGTTCTTC.

The chain couples TRBV10-3 to TRBJ1-5, with 10 nucleotides matching TRBD1. Germline V gene sequence: CDR1 ENHRY, CDR2 SYGVKD. Trimming cost V 4 bases and J 6 bases; bases outside gene matches: 3. The CDR3 has 14 amino acids. This CDR3 reads CAISAGQGFQPQHF. The CDR3 coding sequence is TGTGCCATCAGTGCGGGACAGGGGTTTCAGCCCCAGCATTTT.

V usage is TRBV27 and J usage is TRBJ1-5, with a tentative D call TRBD1 (5 bases). The CDR3 loop spans 17 amino acids. Trimming cost V 1 base and J 0 bases, with 13 bases left between them. CDR1 is MNHEY and CDR2 is SMNVEV in the germline V gene (reference sequence). The CDR3 DNA reads as TGTGCCAGCAGTTTATATGGTAGGGGAGATAGCAATCAGCCCCAGCATTTT. It encodes CASSLYGRGDSNQPQHF.

CDR3 residues: CASSYSRGTKETQYF. In DNA form, the CDR3 reads TGTGCCAGCAGTTACTCGAGGGGGACCAAAGAGACCCAGTACTTC. This chain links TRBV6-6 with TRBJ2-5; a weak D match, TRBD1 (6 bases). This CDR3 has 15 amino acids. The V end lost 0 bases, the J end lost 3 bases, and 11 bases lay between the germline ends. Germline lookup yields CDR1 MNHNY and CDR2 SVGAGI (reference sequence).

This clone was observed once. This rearrangement joins TRBV7-9 to TRBJ1-1; maybe TRBD1 (6 bases). Germline V gene data show CDR1 as SEHNR and CDR2 as FQNEAQ (reference sequence). The CDR3 has 12 residues. Trimming left V 3 bases short and J 12 bases short, with 14 bases between. The CDR3, as DNA: TGTGCCAGCAGCTTGGGGGGCAAAGGATCTTTCTTT. This encodes CASSLGGKGSFF.

CDR3 sequence: CASSISTSLRGYTF. The CDR3 bases are TGTGCCAGCAGCATATCCACGAGCCTTCGGGGCTACACCTTC. This rearrangement joins TRBV7-2 to TRBJ1-2, with unresolved D. The CDR3 covers 14 residues. Trimming took off 5 bases at V and 8 bases at J, with 18 bases between the two ends. The germline V gene encodes CDR1 SGHTA and CDR2 FQGNSA.

The chain recombines TRBV14 with TRBJ1-1, with no clear D. The CDR3 runs 14 residues. Trimming pared 2 bases from V and 4 bases from J, leaving 11 bases between. Germline assignment: CDR1 SGHDN and CDR2 FVKESK. The CDR3 region has the DNA TGTGCCAGCAGCCAAAATATATGGGGCACTGAAGCTTTCTTT. It yields the protein CASSQNIWGTEAFF.